This paragraph reports one T cell receptor (beta chain). The entry originates in a study of technical replicates of blood from four donors. The protocol was immunoSEQ multiplex PCR, while the TCRdb copy is restricted to in-frame clones and leaves out a portion. The sample holds some 10,000 clones, less than 95% seen once. Trimming took 5 bases from V and 7 from J; bases not matched to a gene: 9. The CDR3 loop spans 16 amino acids. Germline-derived CDR1 and CDR2 are SGHTA and FQGNSA. The specimen was PBMCs. The genes are TRBV7-2 and TRBJ2-1; 12 bases map to TRBD2. The TCR was taken from a human donor in good health. In DNA, the CDR3 is TGTGCCAGCAGCCCCCTACTAGCGGGAGGTTCGAATGAGCAGTTCTTC. Its translation is CASSPLLAGGSNEQFF.